A selection of T cell receptor beta chains follows, all from one sample in a study of T-cell reconstitution after alpha-beta-depleted transplantation in children. TCRdb reprocessed the PCR reads via MiXCR and lists one record per CDR3 protein. This repertoire shows about 690,000 distinct CDR3 sequences, approximately 15% found once; its top ten account for approximately 1%. The source material was PBMCs from the stem cell graft donor, sampled from the stem cell graft. Receptor source: a human donor who donated a stem cell graft to a child with acute myeloid leukemia. The CDR3 runs from the conserved cysteine through the conserved F or W. The D gene is left open where the match is weak. Only some rows state a clone size, as once, few, many or a class for expanded clones.

j_call clone_size v_call d_call cdr3_aa cdr3_nt
TRBJ1-2 many TRBV12-3/TRBV12-4 - CASVQGMYHGYTF TGTGCCAGCGTGCAGGGGATGTACCACGGCTACACCTTC
TRBJ1-2 many TRBV9 - CASSSNGYTF TGTGCCAGTTCATCTAACGGCTACACCTTC
TRBJ2-3 many TRBV10-3 - CAIGRADTQYF TGTGCCATTGGGCGCGCAGATACGCAGTATTTT
TRBJ2-1 - TRBV9 - CASSVGPTKEQFF TGTGCCAGCAGCGTAGGTCCGACCAAGGAGCAGTTCTTC
TRBJ2-1 few TRBV6-5 - CASSYLDRPYNEQFF TGTGCCAGCAGTTACTTGGACAGACCCTACAATGAGCAGTTCTTC
TRBJ1-1 many TRBV20-1 TRBD1 CSALVSGTEEAFF TGCAGTGCTCTAGTATCCGGGACAGAGGAAGCTTTCTTT
TRBJ2-1 few TRBV7-8 - CASSSNSNYNEQFF TGTGCCAGCAGCTCCAACTCCAACTACAATGAGCAGTTCTTC
TRBJ1-2 - TRBV7-9 TRBD1 CASSPPGTGDGYTF TGTGCCAGCAGCCCCCCCGGGACAGGGGATGGCTACACCTTC
TRBJ1-1 few TRBV7-9 - CASSLQGGAEAFF TGTGCCAGCAGCCTCCAGGGAGGGGCTGAAGCTTTCTTT
TRBJ2-7 - TRBV7-9 - CASSFPGTYEQYF TGTGCCAGCAGCTTCCCAGGTACCTACGAGCAGTACTTC
TRBJ1-4 many TRBV12-3/TRBV12-4 - CASTPPGLREKLFF TGTGCCAGCACCCCTCCGGGATTGCGTGAAAAACTGTTTTTT
TRBJ1-3 - TRBV7-6 - CASSRDPGNTIYF TGTGCCAGCAGCCGGGACCCAGGAAACACCATATATTTT
TRBJ2-1 few TRBV7-2 TRBD2 CASSPKLAGYNEQFF TGTGCCAGCAGCCCGAAACTAGCGGGGTACAATGAGCAGTTCTTC
TRBJ1-1 few TRBV7-3 - CASSPEGAGAYTEAFF TGTGCCAGCAGCCCGGAAGGGGCAGGGGCCTATACTGAAGCTTTCTTT
TRBJ1-1 few TRBV20-1 - CSARDRNRTVNTEAFF TGCAGTGCTAGAGATAGGAATAGGACCGTTAACACTGAAGCTTTCTTT
TRBJ2-7 - TRBV6-2/TRBV6-3 - CASGQTYEQYF TGTGCCAGCGGACAGACCTACGAGCAGTACTTC
TRBJ1-6 many TRBV4-2 TRBD1 CASSQDRVPPLHF TGTGCCAGCAGCCAGGACAGGGTCCCACCCCTCCACTTT
TRBJ2-2 few TRBV20-1 - CSARPWRGTSNTGELFF TGCAGTGCTAGACCCTGGAGAGGCACCTCGAACACCGGGGAGCTGTTTTTT
TRBJ2-1 many TRBV20-1 TRBD1 CSARDWGLGGRTNEQFF TGCAGTGCTAGAGATTGGGGGTTAGGGGGCAGGACCAATGAGCAGTTCTTC
TRBJ2-3 - TRBV20-1 TRBD2 CSAGALAGGTYTQYF TGCAGTGCTGGGGCCCTAGCGGGGGGTACATATACGCAGTATTTT
TRBJ2-1 many TRBV4-2 - CASSQGINEQFF TGTGCCAGCAGCCAAGGAATTAATGAGCAGTTCTTC
TRBJ1-5 many TRBV24-1 - CATSDRYSNQPQHF TGTGCCACCAGTGATCGTTATAGCAATCAGCCCCAGCATTTT
TRBJ2-3 few TRBV12-3/TRBV12-4 TRBD2 CASTRGEPDTQYF TGTGCCAGCACCCGGGGGGAGCCAGATACGCAGTATTTT
TRBJ2-5 - TRBV7-9 TRBD1 CASSSNPGQLTETQYF TGTGCCAGCAGCTCGAACCCGGGACAGCTAACAGAGACCCAGTACTTC
TRBJ2-5 - TRBV21-1 - CASSPQGEALETQYF TGTGCCAGCAGCCCTCAAGGGGAGGCATTGGAGACCCAGTACTTC
TRBJ1-2 many TRBV29-1 - CSVEDRDNYGYTF TGCAGCGTTGAGGATAGGGATAACTATGGCTACACCTTC
TRBJ2-3 few TRBV20-1 - CSASYQGGSTDTQYF TGCAGTGCTAGCTATCAGGGGGGGTCCACAGATACGCAGTATTTT
TRBJ2-7 few TRBV5-1 TRBD1 CASSKRTGADEQYF TGCGCCAGCAGCAAACGGACAGGGGCCGACGAGCAGTACTTC
TRBJ2-1 many TRBV20-1 TRBD2 CSALSWSGGYNEQFF TGCAGTGCCCTCTCTTGGAGCGGGGGCTACAATGAGCAGTTCTTC
TRBJ1-1 many TRBV7-9 - CASSLVGGDGNTEAFF TGTGCCAGCAGCTTAGTAGGCGGCGATGGGAACACTGAAGCTTTCTTT
TRBJ2-1 many TRBV20-1 - CSARTVGTYNEQFF TGCAGTGCTAGAACCGTAGGAACCTACAATGAGCAGTTCTTC
TRBJ2-1 many TRBV12-3/TRBV12-4 - CASLPQQGYNEQFF TGTGCCAGTCTGCCGCAGCAGGGTTACAATGAGCAGTTCTTC
TRBJ1-1 many TRBV29-1 - CSVAPLATEAFF TGCAGCGTTGCTCCGCTTGCCACTGAAGCTTTCTTT
TRBJ2-5 - TRBV3-1 TRBD2 CASSFLASGGARYQETQYF TGTGCCAGCAGTTTTCTTGCTAGCGGGGGGGCCAGGTATCAAGAGACCCAGTACTTC
TRBJ2-2 many TRBV29-1 - CSVEVRTPNTGELFF TGCAGCGTTGAAGTGCGAACACCGAACACCGGGGAGCTGTTTTTT
TRBJ2-3 many TRBV29-1 TRBD2 CSAFGAGGSDTQYF TGCAGCGCATTTGGTGCGGGGGGCTCTGATACGCAGTATTTT
TRBJ2-1 many TRBV7-2 - CASSSGPLNEQFF TGTGCCAGCAGCTCGGGACCCCTCAATGAGCAGTTCTTC
TRBJ2-5 many TRBV20-1 TRBD2 CSASGGGNQETQYF TGCAGTGCTAGCGGGGGGGGCAACCAAGAGACCCAGTACTTC
TRBJ2-7 many TRBV20-1 TRBD1 CSASVGNRGHEQYF TGCAGTGCTTCCGTGGGTAACAGGGGCCACGAGCAGTACTTC
TRBJ2-3 many TRBV20-1 TRBD2 CSAVGLAGDTDTQYF TGCAGTGCCGTGGGACTAGCGGGAGACACAGATACGCAGTATTTT
TRBJ1-1 - TRBV12-3/TRBV12-4 - CASSLADIPNTEAFF TGTGCCAGCAGTCTCGCGGACATACCTAACACTGAAGCTTTCTTT
TRBJ2-3 many TRBV20-1 TRBD1 CSARGQGEHADTQYF TGCAGTGCTAGGGGACAGGGGGAGCACGCAGATACGCAGTATTTT
TRBJ1-2 - TRBV27 - CASSLQSNYGYTF TGTGCCAGCAGTTTACAGAGTAACTATGGCTACACCTTC
TRBJ2-7 many TRBV29-1 - CSVAGTAYEQYF TGCAGCGTCGCGGGGACAGCTTACGAGCAGTACTTC